A selection of T cell receptor beta chains follows, all from one sample in a study of blood T cell repertoires in COVID-19. The repertoire was sequenced with immunoSEQ multiplex PCR; TCRdb's copy has only in-frame clones and lacks some. Here the sample spans some 390,000 clones, around 92% being singletons. The sample taken for sequencing was PBMCs or T cells enriched from blood (not recorded which). These receptors were obtained from a woman aged 25 to 39 who had recovered from COVID-19. CDR3s leave out the opening cysteine and the closing phenylalanine or tryptophan. The order of the fields is CDR3 protein, clone size, J gene, V gene. Clone size, where shown, is once, few, many, or a class for clones that have expanded.

CDR3aa: ASSPGPNSPLH; abundance: few; j_gene: TRBJ1-6; v_gene: TRBV11-3
CDR3aa: ASSESQRNEQF; abundance: -; j_gene: TRBJ2-1; v_gene: TRBV10-1
CDR3aa: ASSLARGETQY; abundance: -; j_gene: TRBJ2-5; v_gene: TRBV12-3/TRBV12-4
CDR3aa: AWSVSRGGYT; abundance: -; j_gene: TRBJ1-2; v_gene: TRBV30
CDR3aa: ASSLGTGYSGNTIY; abundance: -; j_gene: TRBJ1-3; v_gene: TRBV11-2
CDR3aa: AWSPRGSGEQF; abundance: few; j_gene: TRBJ2-1; v_gene: TRBV30
CDR3aa: ALGSRGYSPLH; abundance: -; j_gene: TRBJ1-6; v_gene: TRBV30
CDR3aa: ASSGEGRGSEKLF; abundance: -; j_gene: TRBJ1-4; v_gene: TRBV19
CDR3aa: ASSPRDRVRSWTSYNEQF; abundance: -; j_gene: TRBJ2-1; v_gene: TRBV7-3
CDR3aa: AWIQWTGRNYGYT; abundance: few; j_gene: TRBJ1-2; v_gene: TRBV30
CDR3aa: ASSPRLAGHNEQF; abundance: -; j_gene: TRBJ2-1; v_gene: TRBV4-1
CDR3aa: ASSLSAGLYGYT; abundance: -; j_gene: TRBJ1-2; v_gene: TRBV7-2
CDR3aa: ASSPTRNRQGGTGELF; abundance: -; j_gene: TRBJ2-2; v_gene: TRBV10-2
CDR3aa: ASSELGGSGYGYT; abundance: -; j_gene: TRBJ1-2; v_gene: TRBV6-1
CDR3aa: ASSLEAGPGYT; abundance: -; j_gene: TRBJ1-2; v_gene: TRBV12-3/TRBV12-4
CDR3aa: ASSIVTGSTDTQY; abundance: -; j_gene: TRBJ2-3; v_gene: TRBV19
CDR3aa: AWRDRGMDGYT; abundance: -; j_gene: TRBJ1-2; v_gene: TRBV30
CDR3aa: ASSFGTSGNYQETQY; abundance: -; j_gene: TRBJ2-5; v_gene: TRBV5-1
CDR3aa: AWGTGETYQTDTQY; abundance: few; j_gene: TRBJ2-3; v_gene: TRBV30
CDR3aa: ASSGMTGELF; abundance: -; j_gene: TRBJ2-2; v_gene: TRBV11-2
CDR3aa: ASSPVSGTGLYEQY; abundance: -; j_gene: TRBJ2-7; v_gene: TRBV18
CDR3aa: ASSFGRGSNQPQH; abundance: -; j_gene: TRBJ1-5; v_gene: TRBV7-6
CDR3aa: AIGGAGGLYEQY; abundance: -; j_gene: TRBJ2-7; v_gene: TRBV10-3
CDR3aa: ASSPGSLAGGLSYEQY; abundance: -; j_gene: TRBJ2-7; v_gene: TRBV5-8
CDR3aa: AWKLKGGTQH; abundance: -; j_gene: TRBJ1-5; v_gene: TRBV30
CDR3aa: ATNAFDAGDEQF; abundance: once; j_gene: TRBJ2-1; v_gene: TRBV6-5
CDR3aa: ASSPPSTTLYEQY; abundance: -; j_gene: TRBJ2-7; v_gene: TRBV18
CDR3aa: ASSWGGTSGNTIY; abundance: -; j_gene: TRBJ1-3; v_gene: TRBV7-9
CDR3aa: ASSFGTGKTYEQY; abundance: -; j_gene: TRBJ2-7; v_gene: TRBV5-1
CDR3aa: AISALTGGVGYT; abundance: few; j_gene: TRBJ1-2; v_gene: TRBV10-3
CDR3aa: ASSPRTGETDTQY; abundance: once; j_gene: TRBJ2-3; v_gene: TRBV18
CDR3aa: ASSVPWGTANTGELF; abundance: -; j_gene: TRBJ2-2; v_gene: TRBV9
CDR3aa: ATSPHSGSVGNEQF; abundance: -; j_gene: TRBJ2-1; v_gene: TRBV19
CDR3aa: ASSLVRAGETQY; abundance: -; j_gene: TRBJ2-5; v_gene: TRBV5-4
CDR3aa: ASSLRSGNTIY; abundance: -; j_gene: TRBJ1-3; v_gene: TRBV11-1
CDR3aa: ASSLAGGPVEQF; abundance: once; j_gene: TRBJ2-1; v_gene: TRBV7-2
CDR3aa: ANRGGPNTGELF; abundance: -; j_gene: TRBJ2-2; v_gene: TRBV5-1
CDR3aa: AWRHGGEAF; abundance: -; j_gene: TRBJ1-1; v_gene: TRBV30
CDR3aa: ASSPRSGVSYEQY; abundance: -; j_gene: TRBJ2-7; v_gene: TRBV9
CDR3aa: ASRGTGSYNEQF; abundance: -; j_gene: TRBJ2-1; v_gene: TRBV25-1
CDR3aa: ASSLGTGQKGEAF; abundance: -; j_gene: TRBJ1-1; v_gene: TRBV5-1
CDR3aa: ASSPETGYNSPLH; abundance: -; j_gene: TRBJ1-6; v_gene: TRBV3-1/TRBV3-2
CDR3aa: ASSLASGMNTEAF; abundance: -; j_gene: TRBJ1-1; v_gene: TRBV5-4
CDR3aa: ASSRYGGVYNEQF; abundance: once; j_gene: TRBJ2-1; v_gene: TRBV27
CDR3aa: ASSKTGSTPSNQPQH; abundance: -; j_gene: TRBJ1-5; v_gene: TRBV19
CDR3aa: ASSHLGQGGYEQY; abundance: -; j_gene: TRBJ2-7; v_gene: TRBV4-3
CDR3aa: ATSRLLRDETQY; abundance: -; j_gene: TRBJ2-5; v_gene: TRBV15
CDR3aa: ASSVALIAGPPADTQY; abundance: -; j_gene: TRBJ2-3; v_gene: TRBV9
CDR3aa: ASSHSQGLAISQSGF; abundance: -; j_gene: TRBJ2-1; v_gene: TRBV4-1
CDR3aa: ASSLSGSTGELF; abundance: -; j_gene: TRBJ2-2; v_gene: TRBV7-9
CDR3aa: ASSQVNYDGYT; abundance: -; j_gene: TRBJ1-2; v_gene: TRBV14
CDR3aa: ASSKDSPSYGYT; abundance: once; j_gene: TRBJ1-2; v_gene: TRBV4-1
CDR3aa: ASSVVGTGGDEQF; abundance: -; j_gene: TRBJ2-1; v_gene: TRBV9
CDR3aa: ASSPTDESYEQY; abundance: once; j_gene: TRBJ2-7; v_gene: TRBV18
CDR3aa: ASSSTGTASGNTIY; abundance: -; j_gene: TRBJ1-3; v_gene: TRBV5-1
CDR3aa: ASSLEDRSSYNEQF; abundance: -; j_gene: TRBJ2-1; v_gene: TRBV7-6
CDR3aa: ASSRDSYGYT; abundance: few; j_gene: TRBJ1-2; v_gene: TRBV9
CDR3aa: ASSVSGSHNEQF; abundance: -; j_gene: TRBJ2-1; v_gene: TRBV28
CDR3aa: ASSQDRLAGYNEQF; abundance: -; j_gene: TRBJ2-1; v_gene: TRBV4-1